The present T cell receptor (beta chain) was sequenced within a study of PD-1 blockade in mismatch repair-deficient tumors. This clone was seen a single time. The antigen is undetermined. TCRs were sequenced from three patients responding to pembrolizumab. Study findings and constraints: Rapid post-treatment expansion, then contraction, generally preceding radiologic response, marked tumor-resident clones.

Here immunoSEQ multiplex PCR was the method, and the copy in TCRdb shows in-frame clones only, minus some. The sample lists some 120,000 clones, about nine tenths occurring once. The CDR3 covers 13 residues. V was shortened by 1 base and J by 5 bases, with 8 bases between the two germline ends. Germline CDR1 SQVTM, CDR2 ANQGSEA. Source: peripheral blood, taken approximately 70 weeks after starting pembrolizumab. V usage is TRBV29-1 and J usage is TRBJ2-2; no clear D. The TCR originated in an adult with mismatch repair-deficient cancer. The CDR3 sequence: CSVEGQVTGELFF. DNA for the CDR3: TGCAGCGTTGAAGGTCAGGTTACCGGGGAGCTGTTTTTT.